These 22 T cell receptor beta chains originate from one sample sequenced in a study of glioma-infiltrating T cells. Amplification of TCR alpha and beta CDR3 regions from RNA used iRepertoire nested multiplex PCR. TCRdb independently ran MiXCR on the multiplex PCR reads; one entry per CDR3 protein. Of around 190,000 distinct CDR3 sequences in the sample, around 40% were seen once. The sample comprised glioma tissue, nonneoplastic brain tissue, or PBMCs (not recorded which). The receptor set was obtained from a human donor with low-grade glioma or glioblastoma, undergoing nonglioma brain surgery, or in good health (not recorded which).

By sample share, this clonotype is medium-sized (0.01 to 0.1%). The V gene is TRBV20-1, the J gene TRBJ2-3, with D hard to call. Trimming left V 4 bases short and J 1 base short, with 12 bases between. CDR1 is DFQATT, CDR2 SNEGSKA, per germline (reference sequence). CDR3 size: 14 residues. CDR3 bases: TGCAGTGCTATCGGAGAACGAGGCACAGATACGCAGTATTTT. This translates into CSAIGERGTDTQYF.

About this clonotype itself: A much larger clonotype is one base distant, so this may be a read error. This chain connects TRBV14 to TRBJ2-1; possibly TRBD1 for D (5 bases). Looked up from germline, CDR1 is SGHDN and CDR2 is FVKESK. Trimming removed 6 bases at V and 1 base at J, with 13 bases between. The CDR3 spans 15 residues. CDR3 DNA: TGTGCCAGCAGACGGTTCCAGGGATCCTACAATGAGCAGTTCTTC. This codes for CASRRFQGSYNEQFF.

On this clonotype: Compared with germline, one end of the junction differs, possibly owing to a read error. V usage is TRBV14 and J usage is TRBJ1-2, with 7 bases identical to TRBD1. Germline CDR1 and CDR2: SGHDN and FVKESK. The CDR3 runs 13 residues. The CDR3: CASSPDRNYGHTF. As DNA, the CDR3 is TGTGCCAGCAGCCCGGACAGGAACTATGGCCACACCTTC.

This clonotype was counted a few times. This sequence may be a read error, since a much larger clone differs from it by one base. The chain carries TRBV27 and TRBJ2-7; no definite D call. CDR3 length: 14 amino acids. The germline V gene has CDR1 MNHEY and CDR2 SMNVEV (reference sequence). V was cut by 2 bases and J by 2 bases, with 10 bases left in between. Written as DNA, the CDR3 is TGTGCCAGCAGTTTACGACACCGCCCCTACGAGCAGTACTTC. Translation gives CASSLRHRPYEQYF.

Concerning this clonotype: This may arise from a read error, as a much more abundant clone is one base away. The CDR3 region is CASSQGRDFLEQYF. CDR3 nucleotides: TGCGCCAGCAGCCAAGGTCGGGACTTCCTAGAGCAGTACTTC. The chain couples TRBV4-1 to TRBJ2-7, with D perhaps TRBD2 (6 bases). This CDR3 region has 14 residues. V lost 1 base and J 7 bases, leaving 14 bases between the germline ends. Germline lookup yields CDR1 MGHRA and CDR2 YSYEKL.

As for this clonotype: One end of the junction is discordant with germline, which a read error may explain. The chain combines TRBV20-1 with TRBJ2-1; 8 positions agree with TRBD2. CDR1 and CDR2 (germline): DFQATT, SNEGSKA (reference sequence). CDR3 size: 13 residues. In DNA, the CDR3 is TGCAGTACTAGCGGACCCTCCTACAATGAGCAGTTCTTC. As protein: CSTSGPSYNEQFF.

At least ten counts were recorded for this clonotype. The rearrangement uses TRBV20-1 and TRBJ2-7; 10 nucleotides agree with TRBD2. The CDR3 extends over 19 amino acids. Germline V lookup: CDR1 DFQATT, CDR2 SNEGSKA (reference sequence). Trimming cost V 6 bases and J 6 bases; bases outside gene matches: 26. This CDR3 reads CSAVASRLAGARIGLEQYF. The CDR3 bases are TGCAGTGCCGTAGCGTCCCGGCTAGCGGGAGCGAGGATTGGCCTCGAGCAGTACTTC.

CDR3 residues: CASQFGQGNTEAFF. CDR3 DNA: TGTGCCAGCCAGTTTGGACAGGGGAACACTGAAGCTTTCTTT. The V gene is TRBV12-3 or TRBV12-4, the J gene TRBJ1-1; 8 positions match TRBD1. The CDR3 contains 14 residues. Germline trimming cut 8 bases from V and 1 base from J; bases unmatched to any gene: 6.

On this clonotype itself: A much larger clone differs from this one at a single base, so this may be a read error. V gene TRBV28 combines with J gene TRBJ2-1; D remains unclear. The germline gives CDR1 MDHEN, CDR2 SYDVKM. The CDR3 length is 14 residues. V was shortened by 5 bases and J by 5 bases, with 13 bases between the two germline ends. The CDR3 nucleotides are TGTGCCAGCAGTGCAACCCATTGGAACAATGAGCAGTTCTTC. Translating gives CASSATHWNNEQFF. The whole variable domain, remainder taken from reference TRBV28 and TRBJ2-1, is DVKVTQSSRYLVKRTGEKVFLECVQDMDHENMFWYRQDPGLGLRLIYFSYDVKMKEKGDIPEGYSVSREKKERFSLILESASTNQTSMYLCASSATHWNNEQFFGPGTRLTVL.

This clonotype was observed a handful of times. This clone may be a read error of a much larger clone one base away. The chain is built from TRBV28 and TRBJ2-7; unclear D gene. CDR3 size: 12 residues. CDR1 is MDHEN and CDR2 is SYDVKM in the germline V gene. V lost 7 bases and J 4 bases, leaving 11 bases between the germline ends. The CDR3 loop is CASKGLRYEQYF. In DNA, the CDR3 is TGTGCCAGCAAGGGCCTGAGGTACGAGCAGTACTTC.

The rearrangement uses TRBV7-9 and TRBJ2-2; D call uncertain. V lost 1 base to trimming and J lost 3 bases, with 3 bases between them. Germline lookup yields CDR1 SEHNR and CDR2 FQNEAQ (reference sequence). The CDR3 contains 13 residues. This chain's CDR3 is CASSLEYTGELFF. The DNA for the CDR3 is TGTGCCAGCAGCTTAGAGTACACCGGGGAGCTGTTTTTT. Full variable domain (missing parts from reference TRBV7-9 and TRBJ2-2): DTGVSQNPRHKITKRGQNVTFRCDPISEHNRLYWYRQTLGQGPEFLTYFQNEAQLEKSRLLSDRFSAERPKGSFSTLEIQRTEQGDSAMYLCASSLEYTGELFFGEGSRLTVL.

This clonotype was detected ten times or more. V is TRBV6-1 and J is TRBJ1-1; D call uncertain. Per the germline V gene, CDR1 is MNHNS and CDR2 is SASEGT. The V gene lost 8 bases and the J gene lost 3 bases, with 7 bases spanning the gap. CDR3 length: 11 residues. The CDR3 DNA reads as TGTGCCAGCCTCCGGGACACTGAAGCTTTCTTT. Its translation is CASLRDTEAFF.

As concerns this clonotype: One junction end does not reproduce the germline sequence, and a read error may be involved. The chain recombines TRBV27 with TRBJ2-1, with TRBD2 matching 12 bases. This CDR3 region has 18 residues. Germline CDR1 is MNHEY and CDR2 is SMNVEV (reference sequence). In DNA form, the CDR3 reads TGTGCCAGCAGTTTATTACCTCTAGCGGGGGGGGGATACAATGACCAGTCCTTC. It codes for CASSLLPLAGGGYNDQSF.

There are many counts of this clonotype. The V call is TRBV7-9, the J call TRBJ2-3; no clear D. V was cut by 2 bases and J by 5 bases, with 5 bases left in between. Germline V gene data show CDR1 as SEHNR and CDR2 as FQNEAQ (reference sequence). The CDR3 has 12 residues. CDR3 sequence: CASSLQEDTQYF. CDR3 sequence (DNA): TGTGCCAGCAGCTTACAGGAAGATACGCAGTATTTT.

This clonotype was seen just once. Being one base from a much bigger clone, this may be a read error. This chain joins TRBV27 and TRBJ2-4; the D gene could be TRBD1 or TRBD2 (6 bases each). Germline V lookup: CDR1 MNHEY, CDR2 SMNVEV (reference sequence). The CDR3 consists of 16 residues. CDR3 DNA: TGTGCCAGCAGTTCCCTCCTGGGGGGCCCCAAAAACATTCAGAACTTC. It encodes CASSSLLGGPKNIQNF.

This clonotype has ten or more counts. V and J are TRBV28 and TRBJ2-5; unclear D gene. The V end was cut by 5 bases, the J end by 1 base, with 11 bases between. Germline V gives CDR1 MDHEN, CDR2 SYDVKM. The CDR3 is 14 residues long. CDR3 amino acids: CASSLDRSQETQYF. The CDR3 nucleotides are TGTGCCAGCAGTCTGGACCGCTCCCAAGAGACCCAGTACTTC.

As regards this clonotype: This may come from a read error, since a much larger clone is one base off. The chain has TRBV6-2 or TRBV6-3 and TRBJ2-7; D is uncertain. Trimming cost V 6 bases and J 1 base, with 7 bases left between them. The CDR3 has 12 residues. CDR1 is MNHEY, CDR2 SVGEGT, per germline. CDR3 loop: CASRQESYEQYF. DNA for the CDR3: TGTGCCAGCAGGCAGGAGTCCTACGAGCAGTACTTC.

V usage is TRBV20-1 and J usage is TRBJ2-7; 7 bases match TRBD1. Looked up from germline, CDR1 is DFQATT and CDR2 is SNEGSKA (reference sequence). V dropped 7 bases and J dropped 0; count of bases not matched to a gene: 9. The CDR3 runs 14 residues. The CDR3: CSDEPGQSSYEQYF. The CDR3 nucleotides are TGCAGTGACGAGCCGGGACAGAGCTCCTACGAGCAGTACTTC.

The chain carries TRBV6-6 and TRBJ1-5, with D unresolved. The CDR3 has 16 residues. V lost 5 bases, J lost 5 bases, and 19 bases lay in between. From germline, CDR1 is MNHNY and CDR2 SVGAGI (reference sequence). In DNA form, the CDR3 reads TGTGCCAGCAGTGCCACTTTTAGGGAGGGAGATCAGCCCCAGCATTTT. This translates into CASSATFREGDQPQHF.

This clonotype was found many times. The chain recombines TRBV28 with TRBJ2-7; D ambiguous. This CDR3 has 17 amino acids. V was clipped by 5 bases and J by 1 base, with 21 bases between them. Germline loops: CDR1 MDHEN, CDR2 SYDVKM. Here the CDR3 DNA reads TGTGCCAGCAGTACAATCAGGACCCAAACCCGATCCTACGAGCAGTACTTC. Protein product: CASSTIRTQTRSYEQYF.

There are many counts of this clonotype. The CDR3: CASSYGGPAISSYNEQFF. In nucleotides, the CDR3 is TGTGCCAGCAGTTATGGTGGCCCAGCCATCAGCTCCTACAATGAGCAGTTCTTC. The chain has TRBV6-2 or TRBV6-3 and TRBJ2-1; no clear D. With 3 bases removed from V and 0 bases from J, the gap between germline ends came to 18 bases. Looked up from germline, CDR1 is MNHEY and CDR2 is SVGEGT. This CDR3 spans 18 amino acids.

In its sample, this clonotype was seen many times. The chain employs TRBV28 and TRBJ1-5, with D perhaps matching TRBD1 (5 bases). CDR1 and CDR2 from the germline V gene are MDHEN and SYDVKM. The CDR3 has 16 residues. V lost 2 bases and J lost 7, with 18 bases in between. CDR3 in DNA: TGTGCCAGCAGTTTAAGGGGAGGAAGGGCTGGACAGCCCCAGCATTTT. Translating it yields CASSLRGGRAGQPQHF.